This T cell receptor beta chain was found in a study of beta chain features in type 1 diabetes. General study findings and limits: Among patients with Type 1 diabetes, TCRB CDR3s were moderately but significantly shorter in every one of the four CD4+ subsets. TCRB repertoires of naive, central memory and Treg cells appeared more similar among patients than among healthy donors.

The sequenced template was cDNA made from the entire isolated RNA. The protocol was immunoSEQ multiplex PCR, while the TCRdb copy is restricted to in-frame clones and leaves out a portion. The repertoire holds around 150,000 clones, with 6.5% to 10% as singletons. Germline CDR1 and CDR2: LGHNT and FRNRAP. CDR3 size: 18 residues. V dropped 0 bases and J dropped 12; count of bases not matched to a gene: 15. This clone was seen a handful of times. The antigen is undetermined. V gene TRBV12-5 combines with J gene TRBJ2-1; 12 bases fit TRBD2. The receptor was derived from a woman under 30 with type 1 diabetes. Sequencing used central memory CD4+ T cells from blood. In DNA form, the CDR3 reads TGTGCTAGTGGTTTGGTACCGGCTAGCGGGGGGGCAGGTGGGCGGCAGTTCTTC. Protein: CASGLVPASGGAGGRQFF.